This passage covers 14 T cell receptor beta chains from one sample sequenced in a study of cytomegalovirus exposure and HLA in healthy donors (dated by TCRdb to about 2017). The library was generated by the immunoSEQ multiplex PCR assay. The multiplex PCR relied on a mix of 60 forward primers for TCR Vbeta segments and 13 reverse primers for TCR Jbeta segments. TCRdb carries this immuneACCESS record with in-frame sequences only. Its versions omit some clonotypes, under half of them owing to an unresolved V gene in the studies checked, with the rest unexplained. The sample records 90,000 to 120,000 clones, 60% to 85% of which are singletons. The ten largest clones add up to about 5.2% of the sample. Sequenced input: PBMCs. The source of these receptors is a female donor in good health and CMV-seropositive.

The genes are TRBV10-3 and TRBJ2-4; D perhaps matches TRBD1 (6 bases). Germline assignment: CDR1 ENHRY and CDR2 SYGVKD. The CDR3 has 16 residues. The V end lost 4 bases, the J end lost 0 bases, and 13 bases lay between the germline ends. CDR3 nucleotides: TGTGCCATCAGTGGGTCCGGACAGCTAGCCAAAAACATTCAGTACTTC. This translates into CAISGSGQLAKNIQYF.

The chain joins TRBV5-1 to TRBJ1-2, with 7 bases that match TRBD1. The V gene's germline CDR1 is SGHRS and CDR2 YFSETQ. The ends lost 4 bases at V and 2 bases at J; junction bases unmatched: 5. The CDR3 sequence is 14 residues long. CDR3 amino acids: CASSLSTGNYGYTF. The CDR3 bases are TGCGCCAGCAGCCTCTCGACAGGGAACTATGGCTACACCTTC.

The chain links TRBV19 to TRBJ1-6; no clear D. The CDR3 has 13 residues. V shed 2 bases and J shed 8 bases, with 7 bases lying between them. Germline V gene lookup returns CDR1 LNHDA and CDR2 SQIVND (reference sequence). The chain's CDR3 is CASSITGDSPLHF. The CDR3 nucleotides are TGTGCCAGTAGTATAACGGGAGATTCACCCCTCCACTTT.

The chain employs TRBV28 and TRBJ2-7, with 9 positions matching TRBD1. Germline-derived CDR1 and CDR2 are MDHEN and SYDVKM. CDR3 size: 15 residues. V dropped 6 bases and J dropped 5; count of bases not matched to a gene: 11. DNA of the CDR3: TGTGCCAGCAGCCAACCGGGACAGGGTACCCACGAGCAGTACTTC. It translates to CASSQPGQGTHEQYF.

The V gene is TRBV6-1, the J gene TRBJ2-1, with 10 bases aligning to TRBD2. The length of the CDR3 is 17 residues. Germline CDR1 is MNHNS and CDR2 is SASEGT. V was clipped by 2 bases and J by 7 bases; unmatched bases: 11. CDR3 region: CASSESASGREWNEQFF. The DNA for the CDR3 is TGTGCCAGCAGTGAATCGGCTAGCGGGAGAGAGTGGAATGAGCAGTTCTTC.

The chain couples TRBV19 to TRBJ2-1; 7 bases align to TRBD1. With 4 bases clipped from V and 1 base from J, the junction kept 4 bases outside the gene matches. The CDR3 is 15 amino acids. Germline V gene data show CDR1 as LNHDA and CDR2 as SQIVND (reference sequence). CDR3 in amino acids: CASSTRDSSYNEQFF. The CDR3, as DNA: TGTGCCAGTAGTACCAGGGACAGTTCCTACAATGAGCAGTTCTTC.

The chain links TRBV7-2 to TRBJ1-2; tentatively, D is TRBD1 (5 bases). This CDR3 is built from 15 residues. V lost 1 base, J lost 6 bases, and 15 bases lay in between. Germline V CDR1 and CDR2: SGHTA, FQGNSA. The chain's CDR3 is CASSLEFGRGDGYTF. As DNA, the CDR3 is TGTGCCAGCAGCTTAGAGTTCGGTAGGGGCGATGGCTACACCTTC.

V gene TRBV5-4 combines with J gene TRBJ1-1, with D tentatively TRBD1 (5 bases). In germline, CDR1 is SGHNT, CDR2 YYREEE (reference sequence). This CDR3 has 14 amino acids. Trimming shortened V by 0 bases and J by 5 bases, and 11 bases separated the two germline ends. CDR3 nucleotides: TGTGCCAGCAGCTTGGAGTCCCAGGGAACTGAAGCTTTCTTT. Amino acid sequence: CASSLESQGTEAFF.

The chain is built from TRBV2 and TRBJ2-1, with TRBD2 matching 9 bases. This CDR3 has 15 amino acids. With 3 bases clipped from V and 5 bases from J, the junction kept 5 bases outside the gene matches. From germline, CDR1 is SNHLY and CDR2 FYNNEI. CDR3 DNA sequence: TGTGCCAGCAGTGACCGGGCTAGCGGGGACAATGAGCAGTTCTTC. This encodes CASSDRASGDNEQFF.

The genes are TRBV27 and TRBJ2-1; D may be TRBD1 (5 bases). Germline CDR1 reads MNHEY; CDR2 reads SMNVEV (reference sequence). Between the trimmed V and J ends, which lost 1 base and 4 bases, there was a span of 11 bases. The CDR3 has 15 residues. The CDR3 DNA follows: TGTGCCAGCAGTTTATTTCCAGGGCTGTACAATGAGCAGTTCTTC. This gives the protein CASSLFPGLYNEQFF.

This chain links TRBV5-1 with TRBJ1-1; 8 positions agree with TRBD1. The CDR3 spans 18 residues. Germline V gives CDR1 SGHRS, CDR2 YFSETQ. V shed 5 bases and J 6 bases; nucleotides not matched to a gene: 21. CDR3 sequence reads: CASRTYTGGLGREAEAFF. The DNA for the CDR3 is TGCGCCAGCAGGACTTACACAGGGGGTTTGGGCCGCGAGGCTGAAGCTTTCTTT. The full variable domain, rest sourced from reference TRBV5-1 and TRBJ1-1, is KAGVTQTPRYLIKTRGQQVTLSCSPISGHRSVSWYQQTPGQGLQFLFEYFSETQRNKGNFPGRFSGRQFSNSRSEMNVSTLELGDSALYLCASRTYTGGLGREAEAFFGQGTRLTVV.

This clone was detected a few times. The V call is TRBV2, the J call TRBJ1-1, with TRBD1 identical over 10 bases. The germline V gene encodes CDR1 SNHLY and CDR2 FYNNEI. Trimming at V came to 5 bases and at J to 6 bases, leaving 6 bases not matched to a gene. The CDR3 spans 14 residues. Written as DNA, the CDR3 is TGTGCCAGCAGTCCGGACAGGGGGGGGGCTGAAGCTTTCTTT. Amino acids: CASSPDRGGAEAFF.

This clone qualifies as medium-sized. CDR3 bases: TGTGCCAGTTGGATTCAGGGGGCGACGGGAAACACCATATATTTT. Residues: CASWIQGATGNTIYF. This sequence joins TRBV6-1 and TRBJ1-3, with 8 bases aligning to TRBD1. The CDR3 loop spans 15 amino acids. Germline V gene data show CDR1 as MNHNS and CDR2 as SASEGT. The junction had 11 bases not matched to a gene; V was cut back by 9 bases and J by 4 bases.

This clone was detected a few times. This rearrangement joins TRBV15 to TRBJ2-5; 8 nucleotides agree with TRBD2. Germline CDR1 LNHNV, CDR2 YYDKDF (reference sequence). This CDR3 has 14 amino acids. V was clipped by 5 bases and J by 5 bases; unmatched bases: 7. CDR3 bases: TGTGCCACCAGCCCGGGGGGGCCTCTGGAGACCCAGTACTTC. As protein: CATSPGGPLETQYF.